This T cell receptor beta chain was captured by sequencing in a study of cytotoxic CD8 clonotypes in ibrutinib-treated CLL. V shed 4 bases and J shed 3 bases, with 16 bases lying between them. The germline V gene encodes CDR1 SEHNR and CDR2 FQNEAQ (reference sequence). This CDR3 has 16 amino acids. Findings of the study overall: At progression, clonality fell back toward baseline after rising at ibrutinib response. Contraction or stability on treatment characterized the public clonotypes, which were uncommon.

Clones were sequenced by immunoSEQ multiplex PCR, and TCRdb holds only the in-frame ones, with some missing. The table includes over 120,000 clones, more than 75% detected once. Concerning this clone itself: Its matching antigen is unknown.

V usage is TRBV7-9 and J usage is TRBJ1-5, with a tentative D call TRBD1 (6 bases). This material consisted of PBMCs, taken after 24 months of ibrutinib treatment. The origin of this receptor is a human donor with chronic lymphocytic leukemia. The CDR3 nucleotides read TGTGCCAGCAGCTGGGGGGCGGGTAGGGACAATCAGCCCCAGCATTTT. Translated, it gives CASSWGAGRDNQPQHF.